The 30 T cell receptor beta chains presented below share a single source sample, sequenced in a study of blood T cell repertoires in COVID-19. Sequencing used immunoSEQ multiplex PCR; TCRdb keeps in-frame clones, though not all of them. The repertoire holds fewer than 300,000 clones, with approximately 90% as singletons. Sample: PBMCs or T cells enriched from blood (not recorded which). Source of these receptors: a woman aged 40 to 50 with acute COVID-19.

The chain carries TRBV11-3 and TRBJ2-7, with D hard to call. The germline V gene has CDR1 SGHNT and CDR2 YENEEA. The CDR3 totals 13 residues. The ends were cut back, 2 bases at V and 3 bases at J, with 8 bases in the middle. The CDR3 coding sequence is TGTGCCAGCAGCTTATCTGAGCACTACGAGCAGTACTTC. It codes for CASSLSEHYEQYF.

The chain links TRBV6-6 to TRBJ1-2, with D maybe TRBD1 (5 bases). CDR1 and CDR2 from the germline V gene are MNHNY and SVGAGI (reference sequence). CDR3 length: 14 amino acids. V lost 0 bases and J lost 7, with 12 bases in between. The CDR3 reads CASSYSLQGSGYTF. CDR3 in DNA: TGTGCCAGCAGTTACTCGCTCCAGGGCTCTGGCTACACCTTC.

The J gene is TRBJ1-2, the V gene TRBV11-1; D is perhaps TRBD1 (5 bases). The V end lost 5 bases, the J end lost 3 bases, and 16 bases lay between the germline ends. The CDR3 runs to 15 residues. Germline CDR1 SGHAT, CDR2 FQDESV (reference sequence). The CDR3 loop reads CASSLGRGIDYGYTF. DNA of the CDR3: TGTGCCAGCAGCCTTGGAAGGGGTATAGACTATGGCTACACCTTC. Variable domain in full (rest from reference TRBV11-1 and TRBJ1-2): EAEVAQSPRYKITEKSQAVAFWCDPISGHATLYWYRQILGQGPELLVQFQDESVVDDSQLPKDRFSAERLKGVDSTLKIQPAELGDSAMYLCASSLGRGIDYGYTFGSGTRLTVV.

The chain uses TRBV7-9 and TRBJ2-7; D is ambiguous. The V and J ends lost 3 bases and 0 bases respectively, with 12 bases between them. The germline gives CDR1 SEHNR, CDR2 FQNEAQ (reference sequence). The length of the CDR3 is 15 residues. Here the CDR3 DNA reads TGTGCCAGCAGCTTTATTGCGGATCTCTCCTACGAGCAGTACTTC. Translated, it gives CASSFIADLSYEQYF. Full variable domain (rest looked up from reference TRBV7-9 and TRBJ2-7): DTGVSQNPRHKITKRGQNVTFRCDPISEHNRLYWYRQTLGQGPEFLTYFQNEAQLEKSRLLSDRFSAERPKGSFSTLEIQRTEQGDSAMYLCASSFIADLSYEQYFGPGTRLTVT.

The chain employs TRBV5-5 and TRBJ2-7; no firm D call. CDR3 size: 15 residues. The V gene's germline CDR1 is SGHKS and CDR2 YYEKEE (reference sequence). Trimming removed 0 bases at V and 0 bases at J, with 10 bases between. The CDR3 loop is CASSLGAGISYEQYF. The CDR3 DNA is TGTGCCAGCAGCTTGGGGGCAGGAATCTCCTACGAGCAGTACTTC.

The CDR3 nucleotides read TGTGCCAGCAGCCAAGGACAGACGCCGAATGAAAAACTGTTTTTT. Amino acid sequence: CASSQGQTPNEKLFF. V is TRBV3-1 (or the pseudogene TRBV3-2) and J is TRBJ1-4, with D possibly matching TRBD1 (5 bases). Germline V gives CDR1 LGHDT, CDR2 YNNKEL (reference sequence). Trimming stripped 1 base from V and 5 bases from J, with 11 bases between. This CDR3 is built from 15 residues.

The chain is built from TRBV3-1 (or the pseudogene TRBV3-2) and TRBJ2-2; weak D call: TRBD2 (5 bases). The germline V and J ends were trimmed by 7 bases and 4 bases, with 13 bases remaining between them. The CDR3 covers 14 residues. Germline V CDR1 and CDR2: LGHDT, YNNKEL (reference sequence). CDR3 protein: CASNKRAGTGELFF. The CDR3 DNA sequence: TGTGCCAGCAACAAGAGGGCGGGCACCGGGGAGCTGTTTTTT.

The V call is TRBV7-8, the J call TRBJ2-5, with 9 bases fitting TRBD1. CDR1 and CDR2 (germline): SGHVS, FQNEAQ. V gave up 6 bases and J gave up 5 bases; unmatched junction bases: 7. The CDR3 length is 14 residues. The CDR3 DNA reads as TGTGCCAGCAGTACACAGGGGGCCGGGGAGACCCAGTACTTC. Its translation is CASSTQGAGETQYF.

This clone has only one observation. This chain links TRBV2 with TRBJ2-6; D might be TRBD1 (6 bases). The germline V and J ends were trimmed by 7 bases and 0 bases, with 10 bases remaining between them. The CDR3 is 15 residues long. Germline loops: CDR1 SNHLY, CDR2 FYNNEI. The CDR3 is CASTRGNSGANVLTF. CDR3 sequence (DNA): TGTGCCAGCACCAGGGGAAACTCTGGGGCCAACGTCCTGACTTTC.

For the CDR3, the DNA is TGTGCCAGCAGCTTGGTAGGACATGAAGTCTACGAGCAGTACTTC. The encoded protein is CASSLVGHEVYEQYF. V usage is TRBV5-6 and J usage is TRBJ2-7, with D possibly being TRBD1 (5 bases). Germline lookup yields CDR1 SGHDT and CDR2 YYEEEE. CDR3 length equals 15 residues. The V gene lost 0 bases and the J gene lost 3 bases, with 13 bases spanning the gap.

This clone has a single count. The rearrangement uses TRBV24-1 and TRBJ1-2, with 9 bases identical to TRBD1. The CDR3 is 15 amino acids. V shed 3 bases, J shed 4 bases, and the junction held 5 bases outside the gene matches. Germline values: CDR1 KGHDR, CDR2 SFDVKD. The CDR3 region has the DNA TGTGCCACCAGTGATCCCGGGACAGGGATCTATGGCTACACCTTC. This sequence encodes CATSDPGTGIYGYTF.

CDR3 amino acids: CASSLGPVYGYTF. The CDR3 DNA is TGTGCCAGCAGCTTAGGTCCAGTGTATGGCTACACCTTC. V usage is TRBV11-3 and J usage is TRBJ1-2; D is undetermined. Germline assignment: CDR1 SGHNT and CDR2 YENEEA. There are 13 residues in the CDR3. Deletions cut 1 base from V and 5 bases from J, with 8 bases between. Full variable domain (missing parts from reference TRBV11-3 and TRBJ1-2): EAGVVQSPRYKIIEKKQPVAFWCNPISGHNTLYWYLQNLGQGPELLIRYENEEAVDDSQLPKDRFSAERLKGVDSTLKIQPAELGDSAVYLCASSLGPVYGYTFGSGTRLTVV.

The chain has TRBV24-1 and TRBJ2-3, with unresolved D. This CDR3 is built from 14 residues. V was trimmed by 2 bases and J by 0 bases, leaving 5 bases between them. From germline, CDR1 is KGHDR and CDR2 SFDVKD. The CDR3 sequence is CATSDSRSTDTQYF. Here the CDR3 DNA reads TGTGCCACCAGTGATTCCCGGAGCACAGATACGCAGTATTTT.

The rearrangement joins TRBV3-1 (or the pseudogene TRBV3-2) to TRBJ1-1; 10 bases are shared with TRBD1. The V gene's germline CDR1 is LGHDT and CDR2 YNNKEL (reference sequence). The V segment lost 4 bases and the J segment 5 bases; nucleotides outside the gene matches: 4. The CDR3 has 14 amino acids. Here the CDR3 reads CASSPRQGATEAFF. Written as DNA, the CDR3 is TGTGCCAGCAGCCCTAGACAGGGGGCGACTGAAGCTTTCTTT.

The chain recombines TRBV28 with TRBJ1-5, with D perhaps matching TRBD1 (6 bases). The CDR3 has 14 residues. Germline CDR1 and CDR2: MDHEN and SYDVKM. V lost 11 bases and J 0 bases, leaving 14 bases between the germline ends. The chain's CDR3 is CALGGDDSNQPQHF. CDR3 in DNA: TGTGCCCTAGGGGGAGACGATAGCAATCAGCCCCAGCATTTT.

The chain uses TRBV4-3 and TRBJ2-1; perhaps TRBD2 as D (6 bases). Germline CDR1 reads LGHNA; CDR2 reads YSLEER. Between the trimmed V and J ends, which lost 1 base and 4 bases, there was a span of 11 bases. This CDR3 is 15 amino acids long. The CDR3 protein is CASSQGGGVYNEQFF. The CDR3, as DNA: TGCGCCAGCAGCCAAGGGGGAGGAGTTTACAATGAGCAGTTCTTC.

V usage is TRBV21-1 and J usage is TRBJ2-7; the table's D gene call, TRBD2, was not cross checked with the DNA. TRBV21-1 counts as a pseudogene. The CDR3 is 19 residues long. As DNA, the CDR3 is TGTGCCAGCAGCACCCGGCAGACCGGGACTAGCGGGAGTGTTGACGAGCAGTACTTC. Its translation: CASSTRQTGTSGSVDEQYF.

The genes are TRBV18 and TRBJ1-1; 8 bases fit TRBD1. V trimming: 2 bases; J trimming: 5 bases; junction bases outside the gene matches: 4. The CDR3 contains 14 residues. CDR1 and CDR2 from the germline V gene are KGHSH and LQKENI. Written as DNA, the CDR3 is TGTGCCAGCTCACCAAGGACAGGGAGGACTGAAGCTTTCTTT. Amino acids: CASSPRTGRTEAFF.

The sample holds one count of this clone. The chain is built from TRBV6-2 or TRBV6-3 and TRBJ2-7; TRBD2 matches at 8 bases. CDR3 length equals 15 residues. Germline V lookup: CDR1 MNHEY, CDR2 SVGEGT. The V and J ends lost 5 bases and 3 bases, in that order; junction bases with no gene match: 9. In DNA form, the CDR3 reads TGTGCCAGCAGTCGATCGGGAGGGGGGCACTACGAGCAGTACTTC. Protein product: CASSRSGGGHYEQYF.

The chain employs TRBV9 and TRBJ1-4; 7 nucleotides line up with TRBD1. J gave up 3 bases and V 5 bases, and 4 bases lay outside the gene matches. Germline V lookup: CDR1 SGDLS, CDR2 YYNGEE. The CDR3 totals 14 residues. The CDR3 nucleotides are TGTGCCAGCAGTAGACAGGGTTCTAATGAAAAACTGTTTTTT. This encodes CASSRQGSNEKLFF. Supplemented by reference TRBV9 and TRBJ1-4, the full variable domain reads DSGVTQTPKHLITATGQRVTLRCSPRSGDLSVYWYQQSLDQGLQFLIQYYNGEERAKGNILERFSAQQFPDLHSELNLSSLELGDSALYFCASSRQGSNEKLFFGSGTQLSVL.

CDR3 region: CASSEGGRGSNQPQHF. CDR3 nucleotide sequence: TGTGCCAGCAGTGAAGGTGGCAGGGGCAGCAATCAGCCCCAGCATTTT. The gene calls are TRBV2 and TRBJ1-5, with D perhaps TRBD1 (6 bases). Between the trimmed V and J ends, which lost 1 base and 1 base, there was a span of 11 bases. This CDR3 comprises 16 residues. Per germline, CDR1 SNHLY and CDR2 FYNNEI.

This clone has just one count. CDR3 sequence: CSVAGAGATYGYTF. The CDR3, as DNA: TGCAGCGTTGCGGGGGCGGGGGCGACTTATGGCTACACCTTC. The chain couples TRBV29-1 to TRBJ1-2; D may be TRBD1 (6 bases). V was trimmed by 4 bases and J by 5 bases, leaving 17 bases between them. The CDR3 is made up of 14 amino acids. Germline CDR1 is SQVTM and CDR2 is ANQGSEA.

The gene calls are TRBV4-1 and TRBJ1-3; TRBD1 matches 8 bases. Losses at the gene ends were 0 bases for V and 4 bases for J; bases not matched to a gene: 2. CDR1 is MGHRA, CDR2 YSYEKL, per germline. The CDR3 sequence is 15 residues long. The CDR3 nucleotides read TGCGCCAGCAGCCAAGACAGGGGGCGAGGAAACACCATATATTTT. Translation: CASSQDRGRGNTIYF.

The chain recombines TRBV18 with TRBJ1-2, with 8 bases matching TRBD1. The V segment lost 6 bases and the J segment 4 bases; nucleotides outside the gene matches: 7. Per germline, CDR1 KGHSH and CDR2 LQKENI. The CDR3 length is 14 residues. The CDR3 reads CASSDLTGGYGYTF. CDR3 DNA: TGTGCCAGCTCGGACCTTACAGGGGGCTATGGCTACACCTTC.

The chain combines TRBV28 with TRBJ1-2, with 7 positions matching TRBD1. Germline V gene data show CDR1 as MDHEN and CDR2 as SYDVKM. There are 17 residues in the CDR3. V gave up 4 bases and J gave up 4 bases; unmatched junction bases: 15. The CDR3 DNA is TGTGCCAGCAGTTCACTTACAGGGGAACCCTATCGCTATGGCTACACCTTC. As protein: CASSSLTGEPYRYGYTF.

The V call is TRBV18, the J call TRBJ1-4, with TRBD1 matching 7 bases. Germline V CDR1 and CDR2: KGHSH, LQKENI. This CDR3 comprises 16 residues. After removal of 5 bases from V and 2 bases from J, the junction contained 8 bases not matched to a gene. CDR3 in DNA: TGTGCCAGCTCAAAGGGCAGGGGGAGCACTAATGAAAAACTGTTTTTT. Amino acid sequence: CASSKGRGSTNEKLFF.

In its sample, this clone was seen a few times. J is TRBJ2-7 and V is TRBV5-1; 8 bases are shared with TRBD2. The CDR3 runs 13 residues. J gave up 2 bases and V 4 bases, and 2 bases lay outside the gene matches. The germline V gene encodes CDR1 SGHRS and CDR2 YFSETQ. CDR3 residues: CASSSGGTYEQYF. The CDR3 DNA reads as TGCGCCAGCAGCAGCGGGGGCACCTACGAGCAGTACTTC. The full variable domain, completed using reference TRBV5-1 and TRBJ2-7, is KAGVTQTPRYLIKTRGQQVTLSCSPISGHRSVSWYQQTPGQGLQFLFEYFSETQRNKGNFPGRFSGRQFSNSRSEMNVSTLELGDSALYLCASSSGGTYEQYFGPGTRLTVT.

The V call is TRBV28, the J call TRBJ1-5; TRBD1 matches at 10 bases. The V gene's germline CDR1 is MDHEN and CDR2 SYDVKM. With 2 bases clipped from V and 4 bases from J, the junction kept 5 bases outside the gene matches. This CDR3 spans 16 amino acids. In DNA, the CDR3 is TGTGCCAGCAGTTTAGGGCAGGGACAGGGGAATCAGCCCCAGCATTTT. This sequence encodes CASSLGQGQGNQPQHF.

This clone has only one observation. The V and J genes are TRBV28 and TRBJ1-2; 9 positions agree with TRBD1. The CDR3 spans 15 residues. The J segment lost 5 bases and the V segment lost 2 bases, leaving 6 bases of the junction unmatched. Germline CDR1 MDHEN, CDR2 SYDVKM. The CDR3 region is CASSLRDRGRYGYTF. CDR3 DNA: TGTGCCAGCAGTTTACGAGACAGGGGGAGGTATGGCTACACCTTC.

This clone was counted once. This rearrangement joins TRBV11-3 to TRBJ2-7; 11 bases map to TRBD1. V lost 7 bases, J lost 2 bases, and 4 bases stayed unmatched. Germline values: CDR1 SGHNT, CDR2 YENEEA. This CDR3 contains 14 residues. In DNA, the CDR3 is TGTGCCAGCACCCGGGACAGGGGGACCTACGAGCAGTACTTC. Amino acids: CASTRDRGTYEQYF.